One sample yielded the 32 T cell receptor beta chains listed below, sequenced in a study of T cells after yellow fever vaccination. TCRdb analysed the 5' RACE reads with MiXCR anew, one entry per CDR3 protein. The sample yields approximately 170,000 distinct CDR3 sequences, approximately 10% seen once. Specimen: CD8+ T cells sorted from PBMCs, collected 15 days after the yellow fever booster vaccination. All receptors come from a man aged 18 to 30 who received the YFV17D yellow fever vaccine.

The sample holds many counts of this clonotype. The V and J genes are TRBV5-5 and TRBJ2-1; TRBD2 agrees at 12 bases. This CDR3 region has 17 residues. Germline V gene lookup returns CDR1 SGHKS and CDR2 YYEKEE (reference sequence). After removal of 1 base from V and 4 bases from J, the junction contained 6 bases not matched to a gene. CDR3 region: CASSLTSGGLSYNEQFF. The CDR3 coding sequence is TGTGCCAGCAGCTTGACTAGCGGGGGGCTTTCGTACAATGAGCAGTTCTTC.

This clonotype occurred a few times. CDR3 nucleotide sequence: TGTGCCAGCAGCTTGGAGCGGGGGAACACCGGGGAGCTGTTTTTT. Its translation is CASSLERGNTGELFF. This rearrangement joins TRBV11-3 to TRBJ2-2, with 7 bases that match TRBD2. V lost 3 bases, J lost 1 base, and 2 bases stayed unmatched. Germline-derived CDR1 and CDR2 are SGHNT and YENEEA. This CDR3 has 15 residues.

Only a few counts were recorded for this clonotype. The chain couples TRBV12-3 or TRBV12-4 to TRBJ2-5; 8 bases line up with TRBD2. The ends lost 2 bases at V and 5 bases at J; junction bases unmatched: 7. This CDR3 region has 15 residues. CDR3 coding DNA: TGTGCCAGCAGTTTAATCGGGGGGGCGGGGGAGACCCAGTACTTC. Protein: CASSLIGGAGETQYF.

This clonotype showed up many times. V usage is TRBV9 and J usage is TRBJ2-7, with D possibly being TRBD1 (5 bases). V was shortened by 0 bases and J by 7 bases, with 8 bases between the two germline ends. Germline V CDR1 and CDR2: SGDLS, YYNGEE. The CDR3 runs to 12 residues. CDR3 loop: CASSVGAGEQYF. CDR3 bases: TGTGCCAGCAGCGTAGGGGCAGGGGAGCAGTACTTC.

The chain employs TRBV12-3 or TRBV12-4 and TRBJ2-1; D gene ambiguous. Trimming stripped 7 bases from V and 7 bases from J, with 11 bases between. The length of the CDR3 is 12 residues. In DNA form, the CDR3 reads TGTGCCAGCACCCAACCCGGTAATGAGCAGTTCTTC. Translation: CASTQPGNEQFF.

This clonotype showed up just a few times. The chain joins TRBV7-8 to TRBJ2-7; D unresolved. The CDR3 contains 15 residues. CDR1 is SGHVS, CDR2 FQNEAQ, per germline. Trimming cost V 1 base and J 3 bases, with 13 bases left between them. CDR3 in amino acids: CASSLESSRFYEQYV. Written as DNA, the CDR3 is TGTGCCAGCAGCTTAGAGTCATCGCGGTTCTACGAGCAGTACGTC.

A few counts support this clonotype. The chain combines TRBV6-6 with TRBJ2-4; a possible D gene is TRBD1 (5 bases). This CDR3 comprises 16 residues. CDR1 and CDR2 (germline): MNHNY, SVGAGI (reference sequence). Trimming pared 7 bases from V and 0 bases from J, leaving 16 bases between. For the CDR3, the DNA is TGTGCCAGCACAAAAATACAGGTTTTAGCCAAAAACATTCAGTACTTC. This gives the protein CASTKIQVLAKNIQYF.

CDR3 sequence reads: CASISVSGGADTQYF. DNA of the CDR3: TGCGCCAGCATCTCCGTGAGCGGGGGGGCCGATACGCAGTATTTT. The V call is TRBV5-1, the J call TRBJ2-3; TRBD2 agrees at 10 bases. The CDR3 totals 15 residues. CDR1 SGHRS and CDR2 YFSETQ come from the germline V gene. V was clipped by 6 bases and J by 6 bases; unmatched bases: 10.

This clonotype was detected a few times. The chain joins TRBV12-3 or TRBV12-4 to TRBJ2-1; possibly TRBD1 or TRBD2 for D (5 bases each). This CDR3 is 15 amino acids long. V lost 5 bases and J 3 bases, leaving 14 bases between the germline ends. This CDR3 reads CASSMSGRSYNEQFF. CDR3 nucleotides: TGTGCCAGCAGTATGTCGGGACGCAGCTACAATGAGCAGTTCTTC.

The rearrangement joins TRBV24-1 to TRBJ1-1; D may be TRBD1 (6 bases). This CDR3 comprises 14 residues. The germline V gene encodes CDR1 KGHDR and CDR2 SFDVKD. Trimming shortened V by 2 bases and J by 3 bases, and 9 bases separated the two germline ends. CDR3 loop: CATSDSQGHTEAFF. In DNA, the CDR3 is TGTGCCACCAGTGATTCACAGGGTCACACTGAAGCTTTCTTT.

The chain uses TRBV27 and TRBJ1-5, with D maybe TRBD1 (6 bases). Germline V gene lookup returns CDR1 MNHEY and CDR2 SMNVEV (reference sequence). This CDR3 has 15 amino acids. Trimming pared 4 bases from V and 1 base from J, leaving 11 bases between. The CDR3 DNA is TGTGCCAGCAGTTCCAGGGGATGGAGCAATCAGCCCCAGCATTTT. This gives the protein CASSSRGWSNQPQHF.

This clonotype has a handful of counts. This chain joins TRBV4-1 and TRBJ1-3; 7 positions agree with TRBD1. CDR1 is MGHRA, CDR2 YSYEKL, per germline. The CDR3 extends over 15 amino acids. J gave up 2 bases and V 4 bases, and 5 bases lay outside the gene matches. The CDR3 nucleotides read TGCGCCAGCAGCCTCCCAGGGGGACCTGGAAACACCATATATTTT. Amino acids: CASSLPGGPGNTIYF.

This clonotype was counted a few times. The gene calls are TRBV7-9 and TRBJ1-2; D is uncertain. Trimming cost V 5 bases and J 4 bases, with 11 bases left between them. The CDR3 has 13 residues. Germline assignment: CDR1 SEHNR and CDR2 FQNEAQ (reference sequence). The CDR3 sequence: CASSHDGVYGYTF. The CDR3 DNA is TGTGCCAGCAGCCACGACGGAGTCTATGGCTACACCTTC.

This clonotype has only a few counts. The chain combines TRBV6-5 with TRBJ1-1; no definite D call. The CDR3 spans 12 residues. CDR1 and CDR2 from the germline V gene are MNHEY and SVGAGI. Trimming left V 3 bases short and J 8 bases short, with 10 bases between. The CDR3 DNA sequence: TGTGCCAGCAGTTATATTGGAGGGGAAGCTTTCTTT. It is translated as CASSYIGGEAFF.

V usage is TRBV29-1 and J usage is TRBJ2-7, with D possibly matching TRBD1 (6 bases). Trimming pared 7 bases from V and 0 bases from J, leaving 16 bases between. The germline gives CDR1 SQVTM, CDR2 ANQGSEA. The length of the CDR3 is 14 residues. Written as DNA, the CDR3 is TGCAGCGCCGTGGACAGATCCACCTCCTACGAGCAGTACGTC. This sequence encodes CSAVDRSTSYEQYV.

This chain links TRBV3-1 with TRBJ2-1; D possibly corresponds to TRBD1 (5 bases). CDR1 is LGHDT, CDR2 YNNKEL, per germline (reference sequence). V lost 1 base and J lost 5, with 12 bases in between. This CDR3 spans 15 amino acids. CDR3 amino acids: CASSQGGPGNNEQFF. CDR3 nucleotide sequence: TGTGCCAGCAGCCAAGGGGGTCCAGGGAACAATGAGCAGTTCTTC.

The V call is TRBV5-1, the J call TRBJ1-1; TRBD1 might be the D (5 bases). This CDR3 region has 12 residues. Trimming removed 3 bases at V and 7 bases at J, with 10 bases between. Germline V gene sequence: CDR1 SGHRS, CDR2 YFSETQ. The CDR3 coding sequence is TGCGCCAGCAGCTCCTTAGGGGATGAAGCTTTCTTT. This gives the protein CASSSLGDEAFF.

In this sample, this clonotype turned up many times. V gene TRBV29-1 combines with J gene TRBJ2-2; 12 bases agree with TRBD2. Germline V gene sequence: CDR1 SQVTM, CDR2 ANQGSEA. J lost 3 bases, V lost 2 bases, and 4 bases had no gene match. There are 16 residues in the CDR3. The CDR3 DNA reads as TGCAGCGTTGAACTAGCGGGGGGGAGTGACACCGGGGAGCTGTTTTTT. Translating gives CSVELAGGSDTGELFF.

This clonotype was counted ten times or more. The chain employs TRBV11-2 and TRBJ2-7; no definite D call. This CDR3 spans 15 amino acids. V lost 5 bases and J 4 bases, leaving 18 bases between the germline ends. Germline V CDR1 and CDR2: SGHAT, FQNNGV. Here the CDR3 reads CASSHHEGPTYEQYF. CDR3 sequence (DNA): TGTGCCAGCAGCCATCACGAAGGGCCAACGTACGAGCAGTACTTC.

The V and J genes are TRBV19 and TRBJ1-2; D is unresolved. There are 14 residues in the CDR3. The germline CDR1 and CDR2 sequences are LNHDA and SQIVND (reference sequence). Trimming removed 3 bases at V and 2 bases at J, with 10 bases between. The DNA of the CDR3 is TGTGCCAGTAGTATCGAGACGCACAACTATGGCTACACCTTC. Protein: CASSIETHNYGYTF.

This clonotype was seen only a few times. The chain recombines TRBV7-9 with TRBJ1-6; 7 bases match TRBD1. Germline V lookup: CDR1 SEHNR, CDR2 FQNEAQ (reference sequence). The ends lost 5 bases at V and 9 bases at J; junction bases unmatched: 7. The CDR3 has 14 amino acids. The CDR3 coding sequence is TGTGCCAGCAGCCGGGACAGCAAATTTTCACCCCTCCACTTT. It is translated as CASSRDSKFSPLHF.

This clonotype has a handful of counts. This chain links TRBV6-5 with TRBJ2-7; D unclear. This CDR3 is 11 amino acids long. Trimming left V 2 bases short and J 5 bases short, with 4 bases between. The germline V gene has CDR1 MNHEY and CDR2 SVGAGI. CDR3 sequence reads: CASSYLDEQYF. In DNA form, the CDR3 reads TGTGCCAGCAGTTACCTGGACGAGCAGTACTTC.

The chain has TRBV6-2 or TRBV6-3 and TRBJ2-1; D is ambiguous. This CDR3 contains 13 residues. Germline V gives CDR1 MNHEY, CDR2 SVGEGT. Trimming removed 2 bases from V and 4 bases from J, with 6 bases in between. The CDR3 region has the DNA TGTGCCAGCAGTTACGGAGTGTACAATGAGCAGTTCTTC. Its protein product is CASSYGVYNEQFF.

In this sample, this clonotype turned up a few times. The rearrangement joins TRBV15 to TRBJ2-1, with a weak D call TRBD1 (6 bases). The CDR3 spans 16 residues. Germline lookup yields CDR1 LNHNV and CDR2 YYDKDF (reference sequence). Deletions cut 3 bases from V and 8 bases from J, with 20 bases between. The chain's CDR3 is CATSRFGVRGFDEQFF. CDR3 DNA: TGTGCCACCAGCAGGTTCGGGGTAAGGGGGTTCGATGAGCAGTTCTTC.

The chain links TRBV19 to TRBJ1-1; D remains ambiguous. Trimming stripped 7 bases from V and 1 base from J, with 10 bases between. This CDR3 has 13 residues. The germline V gene encodes CDR1 LNHDA and CDR2 SQIVND (reference sequence). The CDR3 DNA is TGTGCCAGTATATTAAGAGGGAACACTGAAGCTTTCTTT. Its protein is CASILRGNTEAFF.

The genes are TRBV7-9 and TRBJ1-2, with 7 bases fitting TRBD1. The ends lost 5 bases at V and 0 bases at J; junction bases unmatched: 6. Germline V lookup: CDR1 SEHNR, CDR2 FQNEAQ (reference sequence). The CDR3 totals 15 residues. The CDR3 sequence is CASSATGEANYGYTF. CDR3 sequence (DNA): TGTGCCAGCAGCGCAACAGGGGAAGCTAACTATGGCTACACCTTC.

The V call is TRBV29-1, the J call TRBJ1-3, with D unresolved. The V gene's germline CDR1 is SQVTM and CDR2 ANQGSEA. CDR3 size: 13 residues. The V end lost 4 bases, the J end lost 0 bases, and 7 bases lay between the germline ends. DNA for the CDR3: TGCAGCGTTGTATCCAGCTCTGGAAACACCATATATTTT. This encodes CSVVSSSGNTIYF.

This sequence joins TRBV6-5 and TRBJ2-3; 11 nucleotides match TRBD2. Germline V lookup: CDR1 MNHEY, CDR2 SVGAGI. The length of the CDR3 is 15 residues. With V trimmed by 6 bases and J by 4 bases, 6 bases remained unmatched. CDR3: CASSRSGGASDTQYF. The CDR3 coding sequence is TGTGCCAGCAGCCGTAGCGGGGGGGCCTCAGATACGCAGTATTTT.

This clonotype was detected ten times or more. CDR3 bases: TGTGCCAGCAGCTTAGCGCCGGGGAGCAATCAGCCCCAGCATTTT. Translation: CASSLAPGSNQPQHF. The V gene is TRBV7-2, the J gene TRBJ1-5; D unresolved. CDR3 length: 15 amino acids. Looked up from germline, CDR1 is SGHTA and CDR2 is FQGNSA. The germline V and J ends were trimmed by 0 bases and 1 base, with 7 bases remaining between them.

Many counts were recorded for this clonotype. The CDR3 DNA reads as TGTGCCAGCGGAGAATTGGGACTTCAAGAGACCCAGTACTTC. Residues: CASGELGLQETQYF. The chain uses TRBV12-3 or TRBV12-4 and TRBJ2-5; possibly TRBD2 for D (6 bases). V dropped 8 bases and J dropped 2 bases, with 15 bases sitting between them. The CDR3 has 14 amino acids.

This clonotype was counted at least ten times. The chain links TRBV10-1 to TRBJ2-7; 9 bases map to TRBD1. The CDR3 extends over 14 amino acids. With V trimmed by 0 bases and J by 6 bases, 3 bases remained unmatched. The germline V gene encodes CDR1 WNHNN and CDR2 SYGVQD (reference sequence). The CDR3 DNA is TGCGCCAGCAGTGAGTCGGGACAGGGAGGCGAGCAGTACTTC. Protein product: CASSESGQGGEQYF.

This clonotype appeared a few times. The gene calls are TRBV3-1 and TRBJ2-3; 7 bases fit TRBD2. This CDR3 region has 17 residues. Germline V gene data show CDR1 as LGHDT and CDR2 as YNNKEL (reference sequence). J was trimmed by 2 bases and V by 4 bases; bases with no gene match: 12. The CDR3 sequence is CASSLRGEGRNTDTQYF. The CDR3 DNA is TGTGCCAGCAGCCTCCGAGGGGAGGGTAGAAACACAGATACGCAGTATTTT.